This TCR beta chain was captured by sequencing in a study of T cell clonotyping in hematopoietic cell transplantation. TCRdb keeps only in-frame clones here, not all; method: immunoSEQ multiplex PCR. The sample lists a few thousand clones, about 90% seen once, with roughly 28% in the top ten. This CDR3 contains 16 residues. The V end lost 1 base, the J end lost 0 bases, and 10 bases lay between the germline ends. Per germline, CDR1 SGHAT and CDR2 FQNNGV. The source was peripheral blood mononuclear cells, collected 100 days after allogeneic stem cell transplant. V is TRBV11-2 and J is TRBJ2-1; D remains unclear. The TCR sequence derives from a male patient between 65 and 85 years old who had an allogeneic stem cell transplant from an unrelated donor, so T cells may come from the graft donor. Some clones in this sample may be carry-over from other donors' samples. The CDR3 DNA is TGTGCCAGCAGCTTAGTTGACCTAAGCTCCTACAATGAGCAGTTCTTC. This translates into CASSLVDLSSYNEQFF.